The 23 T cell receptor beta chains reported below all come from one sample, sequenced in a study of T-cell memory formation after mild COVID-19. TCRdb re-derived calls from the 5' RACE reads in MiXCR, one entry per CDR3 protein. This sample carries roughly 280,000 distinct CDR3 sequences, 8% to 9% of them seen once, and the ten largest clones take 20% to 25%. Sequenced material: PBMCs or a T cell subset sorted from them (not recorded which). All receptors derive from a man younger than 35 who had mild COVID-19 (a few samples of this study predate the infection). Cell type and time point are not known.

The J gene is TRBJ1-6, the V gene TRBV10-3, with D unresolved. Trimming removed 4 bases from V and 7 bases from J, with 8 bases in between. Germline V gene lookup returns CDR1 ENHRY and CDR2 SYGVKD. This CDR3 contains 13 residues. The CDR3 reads CAISGEGNSPLHF. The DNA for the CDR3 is TGTGCCATCAGTGGGGAAGGGAATTCACCCCTCCACTTT.

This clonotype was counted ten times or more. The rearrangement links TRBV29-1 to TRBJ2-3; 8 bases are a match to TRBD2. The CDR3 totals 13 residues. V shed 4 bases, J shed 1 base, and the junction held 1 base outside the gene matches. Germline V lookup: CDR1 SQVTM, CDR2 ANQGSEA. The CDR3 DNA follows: TGCAGCGTTGGAGCGGGGGGCACAGATACGCAGTATTTT. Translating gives CSVGAGGTDTQYF.

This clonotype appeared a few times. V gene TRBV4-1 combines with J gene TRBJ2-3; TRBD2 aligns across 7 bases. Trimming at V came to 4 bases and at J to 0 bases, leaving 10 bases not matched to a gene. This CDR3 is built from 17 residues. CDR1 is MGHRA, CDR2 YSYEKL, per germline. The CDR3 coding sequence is TGCGCCAGCAGCCCCACGGGGAGCGGGGACAGCACAGATACGCAGTATTTT. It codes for CASSPTGSGDSTDTQYF.

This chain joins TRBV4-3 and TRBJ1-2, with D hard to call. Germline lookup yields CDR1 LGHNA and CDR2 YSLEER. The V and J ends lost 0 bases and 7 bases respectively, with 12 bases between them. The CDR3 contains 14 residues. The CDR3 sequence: CASSQDPERPGYTF. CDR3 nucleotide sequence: TGCGCCAGCAGCCAAGATCCGGAACGCCCTGGCTACACCTTC.

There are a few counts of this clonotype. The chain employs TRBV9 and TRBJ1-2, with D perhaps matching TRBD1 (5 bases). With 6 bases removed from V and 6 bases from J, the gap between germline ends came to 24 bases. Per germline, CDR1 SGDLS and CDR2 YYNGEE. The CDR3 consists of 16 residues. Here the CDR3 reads CASTKQVGVTVNGYTF. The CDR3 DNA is TGTGCCAGCACCAAGCAGGTGGGGGTAACGGTGAATGGCTACACCTTC.

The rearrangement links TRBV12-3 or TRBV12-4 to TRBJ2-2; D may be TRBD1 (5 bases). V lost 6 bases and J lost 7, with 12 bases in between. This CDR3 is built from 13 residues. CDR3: CASSQGASGELFF. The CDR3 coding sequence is TGTGCCAGCAGCCAAGGGGCAAGCGGGGAGCTGTTTTTT.

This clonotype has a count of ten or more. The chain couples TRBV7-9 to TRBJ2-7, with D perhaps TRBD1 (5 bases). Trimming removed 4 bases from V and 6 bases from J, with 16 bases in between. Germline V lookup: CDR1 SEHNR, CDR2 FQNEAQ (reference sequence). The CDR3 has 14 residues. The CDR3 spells CASSSTTGLSEQYV. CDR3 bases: TGTGCCAGCAGCTCCACTACAGGTCTCTCCGAGCAGTACGTC.

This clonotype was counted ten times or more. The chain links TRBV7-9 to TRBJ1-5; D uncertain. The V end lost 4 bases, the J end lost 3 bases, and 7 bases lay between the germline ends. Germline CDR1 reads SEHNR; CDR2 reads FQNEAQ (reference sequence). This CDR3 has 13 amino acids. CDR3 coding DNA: TGTGCCAGCAGCTGGGATTTCAATCAGCCCCAGCATTTT. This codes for CASSWDFNQPQHF.

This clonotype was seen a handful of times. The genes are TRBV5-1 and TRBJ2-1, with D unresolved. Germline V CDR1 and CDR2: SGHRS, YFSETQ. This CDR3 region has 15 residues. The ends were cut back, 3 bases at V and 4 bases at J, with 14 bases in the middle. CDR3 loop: CASSSARAIYNEQFF. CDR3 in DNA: TGCGCCAGCAGCTCGGCCCGGGCCATATACAATGAGCAGTTCTTC.

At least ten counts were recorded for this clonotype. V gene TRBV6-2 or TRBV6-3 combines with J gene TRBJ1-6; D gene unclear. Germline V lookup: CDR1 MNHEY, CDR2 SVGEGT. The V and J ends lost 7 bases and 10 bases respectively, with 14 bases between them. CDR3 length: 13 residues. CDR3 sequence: CASNNLKKSPLHF. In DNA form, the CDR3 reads TGTGCCAGCAATAATTTAAAGAAATCACCCCTCCACTTT.

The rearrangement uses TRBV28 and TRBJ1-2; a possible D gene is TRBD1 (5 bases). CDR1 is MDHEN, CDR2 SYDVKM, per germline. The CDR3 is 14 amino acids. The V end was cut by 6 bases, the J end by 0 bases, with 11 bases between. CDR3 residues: CASSQQASNYGYTF. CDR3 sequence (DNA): TGTGCCAGCAGCCAACAGGCTTCTAACTATGGCTACACCTTC.

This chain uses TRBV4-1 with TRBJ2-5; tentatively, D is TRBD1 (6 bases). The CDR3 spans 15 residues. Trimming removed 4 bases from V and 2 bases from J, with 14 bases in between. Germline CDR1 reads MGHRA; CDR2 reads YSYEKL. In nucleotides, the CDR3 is TGCGCCAGCAGCCCTCGACGGACAGAACAAGAGACCCAGTACTTC. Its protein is CASSPRRTEQETQYF.

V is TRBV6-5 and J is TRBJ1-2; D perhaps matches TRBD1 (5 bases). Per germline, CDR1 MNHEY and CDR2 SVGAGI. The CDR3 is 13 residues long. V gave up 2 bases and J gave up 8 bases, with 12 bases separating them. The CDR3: CASSYTPGRGYTF. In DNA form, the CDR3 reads TGTGCCAGCAGTTACACCCCAGGGAGGGGCTACACCTTC.

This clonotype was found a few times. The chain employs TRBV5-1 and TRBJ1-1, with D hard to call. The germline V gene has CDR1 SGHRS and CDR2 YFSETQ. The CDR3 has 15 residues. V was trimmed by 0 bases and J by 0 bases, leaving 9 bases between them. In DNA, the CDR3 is TGCGCCAGCAGCTTGGCCCGGGCGATGAACACTGAAGCTTTCTTT. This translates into CASSLARAMNTEAFF.

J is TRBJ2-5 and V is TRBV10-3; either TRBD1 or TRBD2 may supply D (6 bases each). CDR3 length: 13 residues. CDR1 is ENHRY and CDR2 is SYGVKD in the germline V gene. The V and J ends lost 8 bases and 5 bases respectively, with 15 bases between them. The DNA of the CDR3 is TGTGCCATCCGTAACGGGGGCGGGGAGACCCAGTACTTC. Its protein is CAIRNGGGETQYF.

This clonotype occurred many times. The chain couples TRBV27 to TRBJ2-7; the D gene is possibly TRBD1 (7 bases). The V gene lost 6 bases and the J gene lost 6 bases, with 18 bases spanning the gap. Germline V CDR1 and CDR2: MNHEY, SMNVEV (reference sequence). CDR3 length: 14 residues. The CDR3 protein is CASSPGGPALEQYV. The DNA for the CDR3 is TGTGCCAGCAGCCCAGGGGGGCCCGCGCTCGAGCAGTACGTC.

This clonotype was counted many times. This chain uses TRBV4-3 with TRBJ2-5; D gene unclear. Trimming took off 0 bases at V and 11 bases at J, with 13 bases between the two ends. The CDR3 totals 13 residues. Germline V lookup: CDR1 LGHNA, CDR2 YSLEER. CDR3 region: CASSQETWGTQYF. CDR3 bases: TGCGCCAGCAGCCAAGAAACTTGGGGAACGCAGTACTTC.

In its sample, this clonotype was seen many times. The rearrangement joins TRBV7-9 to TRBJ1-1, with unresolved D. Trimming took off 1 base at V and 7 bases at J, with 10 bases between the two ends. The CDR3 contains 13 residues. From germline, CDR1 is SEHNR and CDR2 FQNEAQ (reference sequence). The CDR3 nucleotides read TGTGCCAGCAGCTTAGTGCCCCGCGTTGAAGCTTTCTTT. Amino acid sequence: CASSLVPRVEAFF.

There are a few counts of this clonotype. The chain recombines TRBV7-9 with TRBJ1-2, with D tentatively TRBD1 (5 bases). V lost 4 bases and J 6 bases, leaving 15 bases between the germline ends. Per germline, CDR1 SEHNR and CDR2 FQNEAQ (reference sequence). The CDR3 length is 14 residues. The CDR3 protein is CASSYSGHSDGYTF. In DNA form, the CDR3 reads TGTGCCAGCAGCTATTCAGGGCATAGCGATGGCTACACCTTC.

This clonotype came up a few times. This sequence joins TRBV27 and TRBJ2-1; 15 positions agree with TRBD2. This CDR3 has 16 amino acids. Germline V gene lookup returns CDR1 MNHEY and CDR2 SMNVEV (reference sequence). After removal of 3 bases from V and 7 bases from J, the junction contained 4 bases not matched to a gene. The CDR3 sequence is CASSLGLAGGWNEQFF. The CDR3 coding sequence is TGTGCCAGCAGTTTGGGACTAGCGGGGGGTTGGAATGAGCAGTTCTTC.

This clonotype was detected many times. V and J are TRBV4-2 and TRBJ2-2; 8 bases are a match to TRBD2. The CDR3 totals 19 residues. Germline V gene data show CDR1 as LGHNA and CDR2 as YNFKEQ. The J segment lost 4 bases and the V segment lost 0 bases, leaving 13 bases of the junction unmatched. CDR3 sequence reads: CASSQDWVPRGVRTGELFF. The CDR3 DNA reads TGTGCCAGCAGCCAAGATTGGGTTCCGCGGGGGGTTCGCACCGGGGAGCTGTTTTTT.

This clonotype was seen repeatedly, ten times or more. CDR3 loop: CASSPRGQTLAKNIQYF. The CDR3 bases are TGTGCCAGCAGCCCTAGAGGACAGACTCTAGCCAAAAACATTCAGTACTTC. The chain couples TRBV9 to TRBJ2-4, with D perhaps TRBD1 (6 bases). The CDR3 is made up of 17 amino acids. V lost 4 bases and J 0 bases, leaving 17 bases between the germline ends. CDR1 and CDR2 from the germline V gene are SGDLS and YYNGEE.

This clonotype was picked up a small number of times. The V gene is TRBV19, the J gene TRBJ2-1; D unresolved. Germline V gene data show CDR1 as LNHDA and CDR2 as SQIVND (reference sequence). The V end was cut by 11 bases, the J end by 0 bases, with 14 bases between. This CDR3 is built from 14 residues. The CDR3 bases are TGTGCCTCATCGGGTCCCAGCTCCTACAATGAGCAGTTCTTC. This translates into CASSGPSSYNEQFF.